The 4 T cell receptor beta chains reported below all come from one sample, sequenced in a study of molecular identifiers for immune sequencing clone quantification. From the PCR reads, TCRdb called clonotypes with MiXCR, one entry per CDR3 protein. Of just under 650,000 distinct CDR3 sequences in the sample, just under 20% are singletons; the top ten hold roughly 0.85%. The sequenced sample was naive CD8+ T cells from blood, with Jurkat cell RNA spiked in. Subset denoted: FACS-sorted CD8+CD4-CCR7+CD45RA+ naive T cells. The receptors were sampled from a human donor in good health. Some libraries in this study had Jurkat cell RNA spiked in.

CDR3: CAWRPQGRGFQWHNSPLHF. In DNA, the CDR3 is TGTGCCTGGAGGCCACAGGGACGAGGATTCCAATGGCATAATTCACCCCTCCACTTT. The rearrangement joins TRBV30 to TRBJ1-6, with D tentatively TRBD1 (6 bases). This CDR3 spans 19 amino acids. Germline CDR1 is GTSNPN and CDR2 is SVGIG (reference sequence). V lost 3 bases, J lost 5 bases, and 26 bases lay in between.

This clonotype was found a few times. The rearrangement joins TRBV27 to TRBJ2-7, with D possibly being TRBD1 (5 bases). Trimming left V 4 bases short and J 6 bases short, with 16 bases between. The CDR3 extends over 14 amino acids. Germline V lookup: CDR1 MNHEY, CDR2 SMNVEV (reference sequence). The CDR3 loop reads CASSSLGAPSEQYF. The CDR3 DNA is TGTGCCAGCAGTTCCTTAGGGGCCCCGAGCGAGCAGTACTTC.

This clonotype has ten or more counts. The chain recombines TRBV12-3 or TRBV12-4 with TRBJ2-5; D possibly corresponds to TRBD1 (6 bases). The CDR3 loop spans 13 amino acids. V lost 4 bases to trimming and J lost 2 bases, with 8 bases between them. CDR3 sequence reads: CASSSTGQETQYF. The CDR3 nucleotides are TGTGCCAGCAGTTCCACAGGGCAAGAGACCCAGTACTTC.

Comment on this clonotype: A much larger clone lies a single base off, so this may be a read error. No conserved phenylalanine or tryptophan is present at the end of the CDR3, so a read error is the likely explanation. CDR3 sequence reads: CASSPMGYEQYS. As DNA, the CDR3 is TGTGCCAGCAGCCCTATGGGCTACGAGCAGTACTCC. The rearrangement links TRBV7-6 to TRBJ2-7; D gene unclear. The V and J ends lost 5 bases and 3 bases respectively, with 8 bases between them. The V gene's germline CDR1 is SGHVS and CDR2 FNYEAQ. This CDR3 has 12 amino acids.